These 26 T cell receptor beta chains were all obtained from the same sample, sequenced in a study of T cells after yellow fever vaccination. TCRdb reanalysed the 5' RACE reads using MiXCR and keeps one entry per CDR3 protein. This sample carries 160,000 or so distinct CDR3 sequences, 6% to 7.5% of them seen once, and the ten largest clones take 2.5%. Sequenced material: CD4+ T cells sorted from PBMCs, taken about 5 days after the first yellow fever vaccination. These receptor sequences come from a man aged 18 to 35 who received the YFV17D yellow fever vaccine.

V gene TRBV15 combines with J gene TRBJ2-7, with TRBD2 matching over 9 bases. This CDR3 spans 15 amino acids. Per germline, CDR1 LNHNV and CDR2 YYDKDF (reference sequence). The trim removed 1 base at V and 1 base at J, leaving 2 bases unmatched. The CDR3 region is CATSRGLAGSYEQYV. As DNA, the CDR3 is TGTGCCACCAGCAGAGGTCTAGCGGGGTCCTACGAGCAGTACGTC.

The chain carries TRBV11-2 and TRBJ2-3, with TRBD2 matching 8 bases. After removal of 3 bases from V and 4 bases from J, the junction contained 6 bases not matched to a gene. This CDR3 contains 15 residues. Germline-derived CDR1 and CDR2 are SGHAT and FQNNGV. Written as DNA, the CDR3 is TGTGCCAGCAGCTTGCCACTGACTAGCGCAGATACGCAGTATTTT. Translation: CASSLPLTSADTQYF.

This clonotype was seen repeatedly, ten times or more. The rearrangement joins TRBV27 to TRBJ2-6; D call uncertain. The CDR3 is made up of 17 amino acids. Germline CDR1 MNHEY, CDR2 SMNVEV (reference sequence). Trimming pared 5 bases from V and 2 bases from J, leaving 16 bases between. The DNA of the CDR3 is TGTGCCAGCAGTCCCATGGTGGGTGTCGCTGGGGCCAACGTCCTGACTTTC. Protein: CASSPMVGVAGANVLTF.

CDR3 nucleotide sequence: TGTGCCACCAGTGACACCGGACAGGGGGCGGCTTCAGATACGCAGTATTTT. Encoded protein: CATSDTGQGAASDTQYF. The chain combines TRBV24-1 with TRBJ2-3; 11 bases match TRBD1. J was trimmed by 4 bases and V by 4 bases; bases with no gene match: 9. The CDR3 covers 17 residues. Germline CDR1 reads KGHDR; CDR2 reads SFDVKD.

This clonotype was found many times. The CDR3 DNA sequence: TGTGCCAGCAGCCTGAGACGGACTTTAGCGGGGGGTCCCCTTCACAATGAGCAGTTCTTC. Amino acids: CASSLRRTLAGGPLHNEQFF. The V and J genes are TRBV5-6 and TRBJ2-1, with 10 nucleotides matching TRBD2. The CDR3 covers 20 residues. The V and J ends lost 4 bases and 5 bases, in that order; junction bases with no gene match: 21. The germline V gene encodes CDR1 SGHDT and CDR2 YYEEEE.

This clonotype was found a few times. In DNA form, the CDR3 reads TGCAGTGCTAGAGATCAGGGGGGCTCTGGGGCCAACGTCCTGACTTTC. Translation: CSARDQGGSGANVLTF. The gene calls are TRBV20-1 and TRBJ2-6; possibly TRBD1 for D (7 bases). The length of the CDR3 is 16 residues. V lost 0 bases and J 0 bases, leaving 9 bases between the germline ends. CDR1 and CDR2 from the germline V gene are DFQATT and SNEGSKA (reference sequence).

This clonotype was seen only a few times. The chain has TRBV23-1 and TRBJ2-5; D remains unclear. TRBV23-1 is identified as an open reading frame with a role that is uncertain. The V end lost 0 bases, the J end lost 4 bases, and 21 bases lay between the germline ends. The CDR3 contains 18 residues. Here the CDR3 reads CASSQSKAPVGSGETQYF. The CDR3 coding sequence is TGCGCCAGCAGTCAATCCAAGGCCCCCGTAGGTAGTGGAGAGACCCAGTACTTC.

The table lists this clonotype with many counts. The chain employs TRBV5-6 and TRBJ2-6; no firm D call. The germline V gene has CDR1 SGHDT and CDR2 YYEEEE. The V end was cut by 2 bases, the J end by 4 bases, with 7 bases between. The CDR3 spans 14 residues. Here the CDR3 reads CASSLPPGANVLTF. The DNA for the CDR3 is TGTGCCAGCAGCTTACCGCCCGGGGCCAACGTCCTGACTTTC.

This sequence joins TRBV7-2 and TRBJ1-5; no firm D call. This CDR3 contains 14 residues. With 1 base removed from V and 4 bases from J, the gap between germline ends came to 8 bases. The germline CDR1 and CDR2 sequences are SGHTA and FQGNSA. The CDR3: CASSLGGWNQPQHF. The CDR3 DNA sequence: TGTGCCAGCAGCTTAGGGGGATGGAATCAGCCCCAGCATTTT. Supplemented by reference TRBV7-2 and TRBJ1-5, the full variable domain reads GAGVSQSPSNKVTEKGKDVELRCDPISGHTALYWYRQSLGQGLEFLIYFQGNSAPDKSGLPSDRFSAERTGGSVSTLTIQRTQQEDSAVYLCASSLGGWNQPQHFGDGTRLSIL.

Many counts were recorded for this clonotype. V gene TRBV10-1 combines with J gene TRBJ2-7; D perhaps matches TRBD1 (6 bases). CDR1 is WNHNN, CDR2 SYGVQD, per germline (reference sequence). V dropped 6 bases and J dropped 0 bases, with 18 bases sitting between them. This CDR3 spans 16 amino acids. The CDR3 bases are TGCGCCAGCAGCCCCACCTGGATGGACAGCTCCTACGAGCAGTACGTC. As protein: CASSPTWMDSSYEQYV.

This clonotype has at least ten counts. V and J are TRBV7-9 and TRBJ2-1, with D possibly being TRBD1 or TRBD2 (5 bases each). Germline assignment: CDR1 SEHNR and CDR2 FQNEAQ (reference sequence). This CDR3 is built from 15 residues. Trimming cost V 2 bases and J 8 bases, with 16 bases left between them. The DNA for the CDR3 is TGTGCCAGCAGCTTATCCGGGGCCCCCACCCATGAGCAGTTCTTC. Amino acid sequence: CASSLSGAPTHEQFF.

The sample holds many counts of this clonotype. This chain links TRBV11-3 with TRBJ2-1; 7 bases agree with TRBD2. With V trimmed by 1 base and J by 9 bases, 6 bases remained unmatched. This CDR3 comprises 14 residues. Looked up from germline, CDR1 is SGHNT and CDR2 is YENEEA. CDR3 loop: CASSLGLPGGEQFF. The CDR3 coding sequence is TGTGCCAGCAGCTTAGGACTGCCGGGAGGTGAGCAGTTCTTC.

Worth noting for this clonotype: At one boundary the junction diverges from the germline segment, which might be a read error. V gene TRBV27 combines with J gene TRBJ1-5, with D perhaps matching TRBD1 (5 bases). CDR3 size: 12 residues. Germline V lookup: CDR1 MNHEY, CDR2 SMNVEV (reference sequence). CDR3 in DNA: TGTGCCAGCAGTCTATCGGGGGGGCCCCAGCATTTT. Protein product: CASSLSGGPQHF.

This clonotype was detected only once. Since a much larger clone is just one base distant, this may be a read error. This chain connects TRBV5-6 to TRBJ1-2, with 12 bases identical to TRBD1. The CDR3 is made up of 15 amino acids. J lost 9 bases, V lost 2 bases, and 8 bases had no gene match. Germline-derived CDR1 and CDR2 are SGHDT and YYEEEE. The CDR3 region is CASSFFGTGGLSYTF. The CDR3 nucleotides read TGTGCCAGCAGCTTTTTCGGGACAGGGGGCCTTAGCTACACCTTC.

This clonotype was detected many times. This sequence joins TRBV6-5 and TRBJ1-6; 9 nucleotides agree with TRBD1. CDR1 is MNHEY and CDR2 is SVGAGI in the germline V gene. Unmatched junction bases numbered 10, after V lost 0 bases and J lost 7 bases. The CDR3 totals 18 residues. CDR3 amino acids: CASSYSGQGRPRNSPLHF. The CDR3 nucleotides are TGTGCCAGCAGTTACTCGGGACAGGGCCGTCCCAGGAATTCACCCCTCCACTTT.

This clonotype was counted many times. V usage is TRBV28 and J usage is TRBJ2-2; a possible D gene is TRBD2 (6 bases). V dropped 10 bases and J dropped 7 bases, with 19 bases sitting between them. In germline, CDR1 is MDHEN, CDR2 SYDVKM. The CDR3 loop spans 14 amino acids. This chain's CDR3 is CATLDGGDGGELFF. In DNA, the CDR3 is TGTGCCACCCTCGACGGAGGGGATGGCGGGGAGCTGTTTTTT.

This clonotype was found many times. The chain combines TRBV5-1 with TRBJ2-2; no clear D. The V gene lost 2 bases and the J gene lost 7 bases, with 3 bases spanning the gap. There are 11 residues in the CDR3. Germline CDR1 and CDR2: SGHRS and YFSETQ. CDR3 region: CASSFNGELFF. CDR3 sequence (DNA): TGCGCCAGCAGCTTTAACGGGGAGCTGTTTTTT.

There are many counts of this clonotype. The J gene is TRBJ2-2, the V gene TRBV29-1; 9 nucleotides line up with TRBD1. The germline V gene has CDR1 SQVTM and CDR2 ANQGSEA. V was clipped by 7 bases and J by 7 bases; unmatched bases: 10. CDR3 length equals 14 residues. CDR3 coding DNA: TGCAGCGGCGCTGACAGGGGGAACGGCGGGGAGCTGTTTTTT. Amino acid sequence: CSGADRGNGGELFF.

The rearrangement joins TRBV7-3 to TRBJ2-1; 11 nucleotides align to TRBD2. There are 15 residues in the CDR3. Germline CDR1 SGHTA, CDR2 FQGTGA. The J segment lost 7 bases and the V segment lost 5 bases, leaving 7 bases of the junction unmatched. CDR3 residues: CASSKRLAGINEQFF. CDR3 coding DNA: TGTGCCAGCAGCAAAAGACTAGCGGGGATAAATGAGCAGTTCTTC.

CDR3 DNA sequence: TGTGCCAGCATCCGGGGGGGCAAGGAGACCCAGTACTTC. It codes for CASIRGGKETQYF. This chain connects TRBV2 to TRBJ2-5, with 8 bases aligning to TRBD2. CDR1 and CDR2 (germline): SNHLY, FYNNEI. The CDR3 totals 13 residues. With 7 bases clipped from V and 5 bases from J, the junction kept 6 bases outside the gene matches.

This rearrangement joins TRBV6-5 to TRBJ1-3; D call uncertain. The CDR3 is 15 residues long. The germline V gene has CDR1 MNHEY and CDR2 SVGAGI. Trimming took off 2 bases at V and 0 bases at J, with 8 bases between the two ends. The CDR3 here is CASSYNTRSGNTIYF. CDR3 nucleotides: TGTGCCAGCAGTTACAACACCCGCTCTGGAAACACCATATATTTT.

V and J are TRBV5-6 and TRBJ1-1; D gene uncertain. V gave up 3 bases and J gave up 5 bases, with 14 bases separating them. Germline CDR1 SGHDT, CDR2 YYEEEE. The CDR3 has 14 residues. CDR3 protein: CASSWGWGWTEAFF. Here the CDR3 DNA reads TGTGCCAGCAGCTGGGGTTGGGGATGGACTGAAGCTTTCTTT.

The sample holds a few counts of this clonotype. The genes are TRBV5-1 and TRBJ2-5, with TRBD1 matching 12 bases. V was pared by 3 bases and J by 5 bases, with 8 bases of the junction left unmatched. The CDR3 covers 16 residues. Germline-derived CDR1 and CDR2 are SGHRS and YFSETQ. CDR3 protein: CASSSRGTGGGETQYF. CDR3 sequence (DNA): TGCGCCAGCAGCTCCCGCGGGACAGGGGGCGGGGAGACCCAGTACTTC.

This clonotype came up many times. The chain recombines TRBV5-1 with TRBJ2-1, with 13 bases lining up with TRBD2. V trimming: 1 base; J trimming: 8 bases; junction bases outside the gene matches: 3. This CDR3 spans 15 amino acids. Germline V lookup: CDR1 SGHRS, CDR2 YFSETQ. The CDR3, as DNA: TGCGCCAGCAGCTTGACTAGCGGGGGGGTGGATGAGCAGTTCTTC. This sequence encodes CASSLTSGGVDEQFF.

This clonotype was detected a few times. V gene TRBV7-2 combines with J gene TRBJ1-1; D is undetermined. Deletions cut 2 bases from V and 0 bases from J, with 10 bases between. The CDR3 is 15 residues long. The germline V gene encodes CDR1 SGHTA and CDR2 FQGNSA. The CDR3 reads CASSLMAVMNTEAFF. The CDR3 nucleotides read TGTGCCAGCAGCTTAATGGCAGTCATGAACACTGAAGCTTTCTTT.

This clonotype was found many times. This chain links TRBV20-1 with TRBJ2-3; 7 bases are shared with TRBD2. Per germline, CDR1 DFQATT and CDR2 SNEGSKA (reference sequence). V lost 4 bases to trimming and J lost 4 bases; unmatched junction nucleotides: 14. This CDR3 has 16 residues. The CDR3 loop reads CSAIPALREGPDTQYF. CDR3 in DNA: TGCAGTGCTATCCCTGCCTTGAGGGAGGGTCCAGATACGCAGTATTTT.